The clone carrying this TCR beta chain has a count of ten or more. Its specificity is not known. This sample is part of a study of regulatory T cells in long-lasting Graves disease. V was shortened by 3 bases and J by 0 bases, with 17 bases between the two germline ends. Germline V CDR1 and CDR2: DFQATT, SNEGSKA (reference sequence). The CDR3 covers 17 residues. Through Arm-PCR of CDR3 regions and iRepertoire HTBI primers, TCR beta libraries were built. TCRdb used MiXCR to reprocess the multiplex PCR reads, holding one entry per CDR3 protein. Of a few hundred thousand distinct CDR3 sequences in the sample, less than 25% were seen once. Specified time point: persistent/refractory GD, antithyroid drugs over 5 years with positive TRAb. From PBMCs, RNA was extracted and then used to make the TCR library. Staff drew roughly 9 milliliters of peripheral blood into EDTA tubes. Study-wide points: New patients shared some 980 public clonotypes, and persistent patients shared more, with under 3,000.

The chain combines TRBV20-1 with TRBJ1-4, with a tentative D call TRBD1 (6 bases). The material was peripheral blood mononuclear cells (PBMCs), obtained when the disease was refractory, from a patient treated with antithyroid drugs. This TCR was sampled from a female donor with Graves disease. As DNA, the CDR3 is TGCAGTGCTAGCGGTGGGGGGGCGATTGCAACTAATGAAAAACTGTTTTTT. Its translation is CSASGGGAIATNEKLFF.